This T cell receptor beta chain was sequenced in a study of CD8+ T cells in alopecia areata. Study information: For the treated group, dosing was oral tofacitinib at 5 to 10 mg twice daily. Study findings and constraints: Lesional tissue from the scalp (especially in alopecia totalis/universalis) showed higher clonality than normal scalp. Tofacitinib yielded significantly lower scalp clonality and fewer expanded CD8+ clones among the top 100.

Documented treatment: oral pan-JAK inhibitor, 5-10 mg twice daily. From alopecia areata patients, lesional scalp punch biopsies and peripheral blood were collected. The V and J ends lost 2 bases and 4 bases, in that order; junction bases with no gene match: 10. CDR3 length: 16 residues. Per the germline V gene, CDR1 is MDHEN and CDR2 is SYDVKM. About this clone itself: Its antigen remains unidentified.

Reverse transcription of extracted RNA yielded cDNA, which provided the sequencing template. Only in-frame clones appear in the TCRdb table, and some are missing; sequencing was by immunoSEQ multiplex PCR. The sample has some 45,000 clones, roughly 92% seen once; the top ten hold approximately 17%. This clonotype was obtained from a human donor with alopecia areata. This sequence joins TRBV28 and TRBJ2-7; 8 bases are a match to TRBD2. The sample here was CD8+ T cells sorted from blood, taken at week 24, from a patient treated with tofacitinib. The CDR3 is CASSLESGGNGYEQYF. DNA for the CDR3: TGTGCCAGCAGTTTAGAGAGCGGGGGAAATGGATACGAGCAGTACTTC.